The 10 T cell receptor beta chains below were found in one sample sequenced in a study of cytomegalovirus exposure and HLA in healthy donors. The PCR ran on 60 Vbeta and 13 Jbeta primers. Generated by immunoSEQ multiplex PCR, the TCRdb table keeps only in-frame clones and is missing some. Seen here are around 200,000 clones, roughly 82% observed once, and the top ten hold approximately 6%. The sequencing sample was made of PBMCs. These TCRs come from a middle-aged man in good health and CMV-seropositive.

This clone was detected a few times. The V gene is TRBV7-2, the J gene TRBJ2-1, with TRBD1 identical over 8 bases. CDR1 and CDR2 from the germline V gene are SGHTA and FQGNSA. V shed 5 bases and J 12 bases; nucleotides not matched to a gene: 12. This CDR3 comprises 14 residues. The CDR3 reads CASSKQRQGLGQFF. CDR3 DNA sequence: TGTGCCAGCAGCAAGCAACGACAGGGGCTCGGGCAGTTCTTC.

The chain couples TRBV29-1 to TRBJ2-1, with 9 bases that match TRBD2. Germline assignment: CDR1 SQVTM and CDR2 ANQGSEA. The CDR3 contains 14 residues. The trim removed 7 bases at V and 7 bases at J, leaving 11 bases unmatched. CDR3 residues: CSAREGPGGNEQFF. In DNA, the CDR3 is TGCAGCGCGCGGGAGGGCCCGGGAGGGAATGAGCAGTTCTTC.

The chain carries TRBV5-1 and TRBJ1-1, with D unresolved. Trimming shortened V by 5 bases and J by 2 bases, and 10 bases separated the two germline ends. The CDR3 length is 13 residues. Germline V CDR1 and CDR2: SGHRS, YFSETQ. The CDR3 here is CASRSYSNTEAFF. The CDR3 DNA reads TGCGCCAGCAGGTCGTACAGTAACACTGAAGCTTTCTTT.

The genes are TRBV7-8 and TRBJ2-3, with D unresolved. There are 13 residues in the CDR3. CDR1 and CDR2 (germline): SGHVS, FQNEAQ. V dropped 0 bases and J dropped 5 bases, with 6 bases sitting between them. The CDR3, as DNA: TGTGCCAGCAGCTTAGCAAGACAAGATACGCAGTATTTT. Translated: CASSLARQDTQYF.

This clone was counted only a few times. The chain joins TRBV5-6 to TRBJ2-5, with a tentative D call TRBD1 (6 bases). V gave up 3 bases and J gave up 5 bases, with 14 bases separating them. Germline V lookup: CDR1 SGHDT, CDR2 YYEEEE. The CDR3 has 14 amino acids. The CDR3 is CASSYGTGLETQYF. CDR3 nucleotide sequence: TGTGCCAGCAGCTACGGAACAGGGTTGGAGACCCAGTACTTC.

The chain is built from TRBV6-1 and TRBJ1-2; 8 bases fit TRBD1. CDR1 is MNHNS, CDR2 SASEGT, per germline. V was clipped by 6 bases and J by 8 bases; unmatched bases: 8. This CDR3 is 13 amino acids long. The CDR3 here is CASRETGVWGYTF. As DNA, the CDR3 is TGTGCCAGCAGAGAGACAGGGGTGTGGGGCTACACCTTC.

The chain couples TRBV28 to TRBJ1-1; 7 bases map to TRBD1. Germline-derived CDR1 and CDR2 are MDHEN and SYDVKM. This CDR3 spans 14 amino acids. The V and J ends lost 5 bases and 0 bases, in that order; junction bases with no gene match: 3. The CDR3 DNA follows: TGTGCCAGCAGTCACAGGGGAATGAACACTGAAGCTTTCTTT. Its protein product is CASSHRGMNTEAFF.

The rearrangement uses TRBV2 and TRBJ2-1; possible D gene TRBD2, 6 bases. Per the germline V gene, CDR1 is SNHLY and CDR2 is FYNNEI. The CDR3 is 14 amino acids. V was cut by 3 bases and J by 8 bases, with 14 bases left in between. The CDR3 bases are TGTGCCAGCAGTGATTGGACGGGAGCCGATGAGCAGTTCTTC. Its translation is CASSDWTGADEQFF.

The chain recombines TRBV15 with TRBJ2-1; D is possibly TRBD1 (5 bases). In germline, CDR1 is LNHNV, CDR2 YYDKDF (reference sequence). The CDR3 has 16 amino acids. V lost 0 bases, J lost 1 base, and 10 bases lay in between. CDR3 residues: CATSRDGAGSYNEQFF. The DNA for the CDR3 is TGTGCCACCAGCAGAGATGGCGCAGGGTCCTACAATGAGCAGTTCTTC.

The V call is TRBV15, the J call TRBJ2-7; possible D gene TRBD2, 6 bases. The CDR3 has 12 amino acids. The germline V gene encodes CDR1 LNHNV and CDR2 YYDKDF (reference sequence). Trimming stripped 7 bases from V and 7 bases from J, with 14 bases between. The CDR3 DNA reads TGTGCCACCAACGAGGGAGCGGGTGAGCAGTACTTC. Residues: CATNEGAGEQYF.